This record covers a single T cell receptor (beta chain). This specimen comes from a study of control samples from healthy donors and cancer patients. Sequencing was performed with immunoSEQ multiplex PCR; in TCRdb, only in-frame clones are kept and a portion is missing. Of tens of thousands of clones in the sample, about nine tenths were seen once. The sequencing sample was made of blood. This sequence originates from a man aged 50 or older in good health.

The CDR3 nucleotides are TGTGCCAGCAGCGTAGGTAGCGGGGGGCGACAAGAGACCCAGTACTTC. This encodes CASSVGSGGRQETQYF. The chain combines TRBV9 with TRBJ2-5; 10 nucleotides agree with TRBD2. Trimming removed 0 bases from V and 2 bases from J; junction bases left unmatched: 4. The germline V gene has CDR1 SGDLS and CDR2 YYNGEE. This CDR3 comprises 16 residues.